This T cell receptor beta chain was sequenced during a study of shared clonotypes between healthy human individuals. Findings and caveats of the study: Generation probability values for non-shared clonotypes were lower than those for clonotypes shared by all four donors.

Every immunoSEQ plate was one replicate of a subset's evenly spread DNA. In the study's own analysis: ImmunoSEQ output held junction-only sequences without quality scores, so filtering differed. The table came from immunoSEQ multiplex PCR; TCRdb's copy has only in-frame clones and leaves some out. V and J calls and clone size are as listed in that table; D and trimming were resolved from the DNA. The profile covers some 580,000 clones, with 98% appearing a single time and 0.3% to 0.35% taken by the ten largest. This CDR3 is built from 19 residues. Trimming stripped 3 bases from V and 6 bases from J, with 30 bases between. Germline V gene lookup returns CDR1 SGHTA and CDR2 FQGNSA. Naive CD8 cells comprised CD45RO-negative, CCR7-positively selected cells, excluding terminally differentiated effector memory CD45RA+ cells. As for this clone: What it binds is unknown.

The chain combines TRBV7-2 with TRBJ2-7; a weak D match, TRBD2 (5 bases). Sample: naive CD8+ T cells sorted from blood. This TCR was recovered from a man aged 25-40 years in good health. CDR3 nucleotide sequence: TGTGCCAGCAGCTTTAAAAGGGAAGTCGGGCCGAGGGAACTACGCGAGCAGTACTTC. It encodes CASSFKREVGPRELREQYF. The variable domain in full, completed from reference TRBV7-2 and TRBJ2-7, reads GAGVSQSPSNKVTEKGKDVELRCDPISGHTALYWYRQSLGQGLEFLIYFQGNSAPDKSGLPSDRFSAERTGGSVSTLTIQRTQQEDSAVYLCASSFKREVGPRELREQYFGPGTRLTVT.